The 5 T cell receptor beta chains reported below all come from one sample, sequenced in a study of persistence of HIV-infected CD4 T cells. An overlapping HIV-1 Gag peptide pool stimulated these cells at 0.75 to 1 ug/peptide/mL. CD40L-negative CD69-negative CD45RO-high memory CD4+ T cells were sorted as populations depleted of antigen-responding cells. The immunoSEQ assay was version 4, run in survey mode. Profiling relied on immunoSEQ multiplex PCR, and the TCRdb table lists in-frame clones only, not all of them. Here the sample spans approximately 40,000 clones, 75% to 85% being singletons. These receptors have no known antigen. The source was CD4+ T cells sorted from PBMCs after roughly 18-hour stimulation, collected from a patient who received antiretroviral therapy. The source is an adult man with HIV who was CMV-seropositive.

This sequence joins TRBV6-5 and TRBJ1-3; D is unclear. V lost 6 bases to trimming and J lost 0 bases, with 12 bases between them. The CDR3 is 15 amino acids. Germline values: CDR1 MNHEY, CDR2 SVGAGI. The CDR3 here is CASSRRRSSGNTIYF. In DNA form, the CDR3 reads TGTGCCAGCAGCCGCAGACGGTCCTCTGGAAACACCATATATTTT.

This chain joins TRBV3-1 (or the pseudogene TRBV3-2) and TRBJ1-5; TRBD1 agrees at 10 bases. Per the germline V gene, CDR1 is LGHDT and CDR2 is YNNKEL (reference sequence). The CDR3 length is 20 residues. V gave up 0 bases and J gave up 0 bases; unmatched junction bases: 11. The CDR3 region is CASSQDKLGDRGYSNQPQHF. CDR3 nucleotide sequence: TGTGCCAGCAGCCAAGATAAACTCGGGGACAGGGGATATAGCAATCAGCCCCAGCATTTT.

This chain links TRBV7-3 with TRBJ2-1; 11 nucleotides agree with TRBD2. Trimming took 4 bases from V and 9 from J; bases not matched to a gene: 11. Germline-derived CDR1 and CDR2 are SGHTA and FQGTGA. The CDR3 runs 16 residues. The CDR3 DNA is TGTGCCAGCAGCTCCGAGGCGACTAGCGGGAATAGTGAGCAGTTCTTC. Its translation: CASSSEATSGNSEQFF.

This clone came up once. The chain carries TRBV6-5 and TRBJ2-5; 10 positions agree with TRBD1. The CDR3 runs to 12 residues. V trimming: 8 bases; J trimming: 7 bases; junction bases outside the gene matches: 4. Germline V CDR1 and CDR2: MNHEY, SVGAGI. CDR3 bases: TGTGCCAGCGGGACAGGGGCGGTGACCCAGTACTTC. Amino acids: CASGTGAVTQYF.

This clone was found a few times. The rearrangement joins TRBV3-1 (or the pseudogene TRBV3-2) to TRBJ1-1; D not resolved. With 4 bases removed from V and 8 bases from J, the gap between germline ends came to 8 bases. Looked up from germline, CDR1 is LGHDT and CDR2 is YNNKEL (reference sequence). This CDR3 comprises 11 residues. The CDR3 nucleotides read TGTGCCAGCAGCCGCGAGTCAGAAGCTTTCTTT. Its translation: CASSRESEAFF.